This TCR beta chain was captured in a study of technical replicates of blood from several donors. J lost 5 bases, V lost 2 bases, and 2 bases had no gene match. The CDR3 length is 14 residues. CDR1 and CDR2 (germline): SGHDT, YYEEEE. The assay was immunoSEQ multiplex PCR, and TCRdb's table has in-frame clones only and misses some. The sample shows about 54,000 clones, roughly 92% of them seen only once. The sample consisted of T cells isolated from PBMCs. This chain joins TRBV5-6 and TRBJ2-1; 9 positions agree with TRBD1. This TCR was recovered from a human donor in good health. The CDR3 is CASSLGTGNNEQFF. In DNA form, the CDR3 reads TGTGCCAGCAGCTTAGGGACAGGGAACAATGAGCAGTTCTTC. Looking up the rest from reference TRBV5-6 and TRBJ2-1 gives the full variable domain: DAGVTQSPTHLIKTRGQQVTLRCSPKSGHDTVSWYQQALGQGPQFIFQYYEEEERQRGNFPDRFSGHQFPNYSSELNVNALLLGDSALYLCASSLGTGNNEQFFGPGTRLTVL.